What follows are 19 T cell receptor beta chains derived from one specimen sequenced in a study of CD8 T cells in Susac syndrome. Reverse transcription used roughly 0.5 to 1 ug RNA and random hexamers. TCRdb recomputed calls from the immunoSEQ multiplex PCR reads with MiXCR, one row per CDR3 protein. There are about 120,000 distinct CDR3 sequences in the sample; about 92% occur only once, and roughly 0.094% lies in the top ten. Specimen: CD4+ T cells from PBMCs. The source of these receptors is a human donor with multiple sclerosis.

The chain uses TRBV7-8 and TRBJ2-4; 14 bases match TRBD2. This CDR3 comprises 18 residues. The J segment lost 5 bases and the V segment lost 5 bases, leaving 11 bases of the junction unmatched. The germline gives CDR1 SGHVS, CDR2 FQNEAQ. CDR3 sequence (DNA): TGTGCCAGCAGCGCCCCCCTGACTAGCGGGGGGGTCGAAAACATTCAGTACTTC. It specifies CASSAPLTSGGVENIQYF.

This clonotype was detected only a few times. The chain carries TRBV30 and TRBJ2-7; D gene unclear. CDR3 size: 13 residues. The V and J ends lost 2 bases and 2 bases respectively, with 10 bases between them. Germline values: CDR1 GTSNPN, CDR2 SVGIG (reference sequence). For the CDR3, the DNA is TGTGCCTGGAGTCCCCAGATTGCCTACGAGCAGTACTTC. It is translated as CAWSPQIAYEQYF.

The rearrangement links TRBV19 to TRBJ2-7; TRBD2 agrees at 7 bases. CDR1 and CDR2 from the germline V gene are LNHDA and SQIVND (reference sequence). The CDR3 loop spans 19 amino acids. V dropped 0 bases and J dropped 0; count of bases not matched to a gene: 14. The chain's CDR3 is CASSIEYPLGGTVSYEQYF. As DNA, the CDR3 is TGTGCCAGTAGTATAGAATACCCTCTGGGAGGGACCGTCTCCTACGAGCAGTACTTC.

This rearrangement joins TRBV3-1 to TRBJ1-1; D not certain. Trimming took off 4 bases at V and 8 bases at J, with 14 bases between the two ends. The CDR3 loop spans 13 amino acids. The germline V gene has CDR1 LGHDT and CDR2 YNNKEL (reference sequence). This CDR3 reads CASSRTSRAEAFF. The CDR3 nucleotides are TGTGCCAGCAGCCGAACCTCCCGCGCAGAAGCTTTCTTT. Full variable domain (missing parts from reference TRBV3-1 and TRBJ1-1): DTAVSQTPKYLVTQMGNDKSIKCEQNLGHDTMYWYKQDSKKFLKIMFSYNNKELIINETVPNRFSPKSPDKAHLNLHINSLELGDSAVYFCASSRTSRAEAFFGQGTRLTVV.

CDR3: CASLMTANNEQFF. CDR3 coding DNA: TGTGCCAGCTTAATGACAGCCAACAATGAGCAGTTCTTC. V usage is TRBV3-1 and J usage is TRBJ2-1, with a weak D call TRBD1 (5 bases). Germline V gene sequence: CDR1 LGHDT, CDR2 YNNKEL (reference sequence). The V end lost 8 bases, the J end lost 5 bases, and 13 bases lay between the germline ends. The CDR3 spans 13 residues.

V gene TRBV20-1 combines with J gene TRBJ2-7; 9 bases match TRBD1. The CDR3 totals 11 residues. V shed 8 bases, J shed 5 bases, and the junction held 4 bases outside the gene matches. Germline CDR1 reads DFQATT; CDR2 reads SNEGSKA (reference sequence). The CDR3 reads CSPGQGNEQYF. Here the CDR3 DNA reads TGCAGTCCAGGACAGGGGAACGAGCAGTACTTC.

J is TRBJ1-5 and V is TRBV6-5; 7 nucleotides match TRBD1. After removal of 5 bases from V and 7 bases from J, the junction contained 8 bases not matched to a gene. Looked up from germline, CDR1 is MNHEY and CDR2 is SVGAGI. The CDR3 spans 14 residues. The CDR3 nucleotides read TGTGCCAGCAGTATCCGACAGGGAGGGCAGCCCCAGCATTTT. Its protein is CASSIRQGGQPQHF.

The chain carries TRBV16 and TRBJ2-1; the D is unclear. This CDR3 has 16 amino acids. CDR1 and CDR2 (germline): KGHSY, FQNENV. Trimming took 3 bases from V and 0 from J, leaving 12 bases between them. The CDR3 DNA reads TGTGCCAGCAGCCAGTTTGGTGGTAACTCCTACAATGAGCAGTTCTTC. Protein product: CASSQFGGNSYNEQFF.

The chain employs TRBV20-1 and TRBJ2-5; the D gene is possibly TRBD2 (6 bases). Germline V gene data show CDR1 as DFQATT and CDR2 as SNEGSKA (reference sequence). The CDR3 contains 15 residues. Between the trimmed V and J ends, which lost 5 bases and 3 bases, there was a span of 19 bases. This CDR3 is CSAPTPGLAKETQYF. CDR3 sequence (DNA): TGCAGTGCTCCGACCCCGGGACTCGCAAAAGAGACCCAGTACTTC.

The CDR3 is CASSLIQGRNGYTF. The CDR3 bases are TGTGCCAGCAGCCTGATTCAGGGGCGAAATGGCTACACCTTC. V is TRBV28 and J is TRBJ1-2; TRBD1 is a possible D gene (6 bases). The germline CDR1 and CDR2 sequences are MDHEN and SYDVKM. Between the trimmed V and J ends, which lost 6 bases and 6 bases, there was a span of 17 bases. This CDR3 has 14 amino acids.

The gene calls are TRBV5-6 and TRBJ2-7, with 10 bases fitting TRBD1. V was pared by 6 bases and J by 1 base, with 4 bases of the junction left unmatched. The germline V gene encodes CDR1 SGHDT and CDR2 YYEEEE. The CDR3 covers 14 residues. This chain's CDR3 is CASIRTGGSYEQYF. CDR3 sequence (DNA): TGTGCCAGCATCCGGACAGGGGGTTCCTACGAGCAGTACTTC.

This sequence joins TRBV30 and TRBJ2-1, with 9 bases matching TRBD2. V shed 0 bases, J shed 7 bases, and the junction held 4 bases outside the gene matches. This CDR3 contains 14 residues. Germline CDR1 is GTSNPN and CDR2 is SVGIG (reference sequence). CDR3 amino acids: CAWSVAGGINEQFF. The CDR3 bases are TGTGCCTGGAGTGTAGCGGGGGGCATAAATGAGCAGTTCTTC.

V and J are TRBV12-3 or TRBV12-4 and TRBJ2-3; 8 bases are a match to TRBD2. CDR3 size: 15 residues. Trimming took 5 bases from V and 5 from J; bases not matched to a gene: 9. The CDR3: CASSRAGGAIDTQYF. CDR3 coding DNA: TGTGCCAGCAGTCGGGCCGGGGGGGCGATAGATACGCAGTATTTT.

The rearrangement uses TRBV19 and TRBJ2-7; 10 nucleotides align to TRBD1. V lost 5 bases to trimming and J lost 6 bases; unmatched junction nucleotides: 7. Germline V lookup: CDR1 LNHDA, CDR2 SQIVND (reference sequence). The CDR3 length is 14 residues. The CDR3 sequence: CASSPPGQGLEQYF. Here the CDR3 DNA reads TGTGCCAGTAGTCCACCGGGACAGGGGCTCGAGCAGTACTTC.

The chain joins TRBV28 to TRBJ1-2; 7 positions agree with TRBD1. Germline V gene lookup returns CDR1 MDHEN and CDR2 SYDVKM. CDR3 length: 14 amino acids. Losses at the gene ends were 3 bases for V and 12 bases for J; bases not matched to a gene: 13. CDR3 in DNA: TGTGCCAGCAGTTTTGACCCTGGGACAGTCGGAAACACCTTC. It specifies CASSFDPGTVGNTF.

V and J are TRBV20-1 and TRBJ2-7; D is unclear. V was shortened by 3 bases and J by 0 bases, with 12 bases between the two germline ends. Germline lookup yields CDR1 DFQATT and CDR2 SNEGSKA (reference sequence). The CDR3 spans 14 residues. The CDR3 region is CSASVGSSSYEQYF. CDR3 DNA sequence: TGCAGTGCTAGTGTCGGGTCAAGCTCCTACGAGCAGTACTTC.

The chain links TRBV12-3 or TRBV12-4 to TRBJ1-1; a weak D match, TRBD1 (5 bases). The CDR3 loop spans 13 amino acids. The ends were cut back, 6 bases at V and 0 bases at J, with 8 bases in the middle. CDR3 bases: TGTGCCAGCAGACCGACAGTGAACACTGAAGCTTTCTTT. It encodes CASRPTVNTEAFF.

This clonotype was counted a single time. This rearrangement joins TRBV7-8 to TRBJ1-5; the D is unclear. Germline CDR1 and CDR2: SGHVS and FQNEAQ. This CDR3 is built from 16 residues. V gave up 4 bases and J gave up 0 bases, with 13 bases separating them. The CDR3 region is CASSSANSISNQPQHF. CDR3 DNA: TGTGCCAGCAGCTCCGCGAATTCCATTAGCAATCAGCCCCAGCATTTT.

The V gene is TRBV11-3, the J gene TRBJ2-5; perhaps D is TRBD1 or TRBD2 (6 bases each). CDR3 length: 17 amino acids. Germline CDR1 SGHNT, CDR2 YENEEA. V lost 6 bases, J lost 1 base, and 21 bases lay in between. For the CDR3, the DNA is TGTGCCAGCAGTCGAGGGGGGAAACCCAAAACCCAAGAGACCCAGTACTTC. Translating gives CASSRGGKPKTQETQYF.